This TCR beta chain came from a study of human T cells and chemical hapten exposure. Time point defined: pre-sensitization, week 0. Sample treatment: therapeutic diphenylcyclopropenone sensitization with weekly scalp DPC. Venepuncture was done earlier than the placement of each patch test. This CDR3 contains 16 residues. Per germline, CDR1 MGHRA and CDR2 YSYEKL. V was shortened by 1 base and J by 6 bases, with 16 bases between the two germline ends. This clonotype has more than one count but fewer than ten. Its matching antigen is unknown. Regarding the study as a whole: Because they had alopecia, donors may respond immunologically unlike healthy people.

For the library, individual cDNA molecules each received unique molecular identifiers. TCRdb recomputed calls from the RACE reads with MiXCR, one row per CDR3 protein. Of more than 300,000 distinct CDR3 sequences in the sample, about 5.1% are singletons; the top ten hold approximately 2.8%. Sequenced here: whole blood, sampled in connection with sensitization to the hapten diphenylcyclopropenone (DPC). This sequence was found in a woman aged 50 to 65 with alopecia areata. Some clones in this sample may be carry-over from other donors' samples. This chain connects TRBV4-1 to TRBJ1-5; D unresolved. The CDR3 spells CASSQGLSGRGQPQHF. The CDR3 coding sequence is TGCGCCAGCAGCCAAGGGCTCTCGGGCAGAGGTCAGCCCCAGCATTTT.